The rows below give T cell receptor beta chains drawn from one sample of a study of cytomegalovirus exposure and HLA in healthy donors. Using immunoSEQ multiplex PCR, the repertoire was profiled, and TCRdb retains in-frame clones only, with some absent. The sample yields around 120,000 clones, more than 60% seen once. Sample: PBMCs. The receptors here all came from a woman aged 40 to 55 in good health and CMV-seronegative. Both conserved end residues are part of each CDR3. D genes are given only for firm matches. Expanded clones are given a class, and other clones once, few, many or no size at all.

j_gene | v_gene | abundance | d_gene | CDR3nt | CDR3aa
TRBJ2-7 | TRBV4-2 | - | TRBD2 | TGTGCCAGCAGCCCCCGACTAGCGGGGGCCGCCTACGAGCAGTACTTC | CASSPRLAGAAYEQYF
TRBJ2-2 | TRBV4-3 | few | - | TGCGCCAGCAGCCAAGAACCGGCCGGGGAGCTGTTTTTT | CASSQEPAGELFF
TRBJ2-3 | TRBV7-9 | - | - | TGTGCCAGCAGGGGGATTCGGCAGGGGCGGACAGATACGCAGTATTTT | CASRGIRQGRTDTQYF
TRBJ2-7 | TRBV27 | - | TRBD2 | TGTGCCAGCAGTTTTTCGGGACTAGCGGCAACCTACTCCTACGAGCAGTACTTC | CASSFSGLAATYSYEQYF
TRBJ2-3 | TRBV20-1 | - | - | TGCAGTGCTAGGGCCGCAGATACGCAGTATTTT | CSARAADTQYF
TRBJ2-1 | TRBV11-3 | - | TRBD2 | TGTGCCAGCAGCCTCGGAGGAGCGGGAGGTCCCAACAATGAGCAGTTCTTC | CASSLGGAGGPNNEQFF
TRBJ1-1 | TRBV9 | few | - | TGTGCCAGCAGCGTAGGAATTAGGGGAAGGGCTGAAGCTTTCTTT | CASSVGIRGRAEAFF
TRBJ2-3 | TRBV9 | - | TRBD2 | TGTGCCAGCACGGCTAGCGGGAGGGGCGATACGCAGTATTTT | CASTASGRGDTQYF
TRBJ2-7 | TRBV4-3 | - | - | TGCGCCAGCAGCCAAGATCGTGAGGGCGAGCAGTACTTC | CASSQDREGEQYF
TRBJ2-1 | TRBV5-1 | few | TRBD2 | TGCGCCAGCACTCTCGGGACTAGCGGGAGTAATGAGCAGTTCTTC | CASTLGTSGSNEQFF
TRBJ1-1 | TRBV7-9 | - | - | TGTGCCAGCACCGGTAGTCTGGGCAACACTGAAGCTTTCTTT | CASTGSLGNTEAFF
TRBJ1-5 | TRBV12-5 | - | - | TGTGCTAGTGGTTTGCATGTCGCCCCCCGGGGGGGCAATCAGCCCCAGCATTTT | CASGLHVAPRGGNQPQHF
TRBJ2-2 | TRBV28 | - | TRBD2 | TGTGCCAGCAGTTTGGGACTAGCGGGAGCCGGGGAGCTGTTTTTT | CASSLGLAGAGELFF
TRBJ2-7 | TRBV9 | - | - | TGTGCCAGCAGCGTGAGGTCAGATGGAGGCGAGCAGTACTTC | CASSVRSDGGEQYF
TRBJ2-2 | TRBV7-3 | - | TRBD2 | TGTGCCAGCAGCACCGGGACTACCTCCGGGGAGCTGTTTTTT | CASSTGTTSGELFF
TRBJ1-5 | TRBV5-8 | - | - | TGTGCCAGCAGCCGAGGCGACGGGCGGGGCAATCAGCCCCAGCATTTT | CASSRGDGRGNQPQHF
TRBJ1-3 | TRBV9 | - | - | TGTGCCAGCAGCGTACAGGGCTCTGGAAACACCATATATTTT | CASSVQGSGNTIYF
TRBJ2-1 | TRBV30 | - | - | TGTGCCTGGAGTGCAACAATCGAGCAGTTCTTC | CAWSATIEQFF
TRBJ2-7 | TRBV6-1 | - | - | TGTGCCAGCAGTTTGGGGGGTGCTACTTACGAGCAGTACTTC | CASSLGGATYEQYF
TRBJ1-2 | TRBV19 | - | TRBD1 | TGTGCCAGTAGTTTCTACGGACAGGGAAACTATGGCTACACCTTC | CASSFYGQGNYGYTF
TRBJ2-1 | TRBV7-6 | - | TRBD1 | TGTGCCAGCAGTCCTTATCTGGGACAGGGTTCCTACAATGAGCAGTTCTTC | CASSPYLGQGSYNEQFF
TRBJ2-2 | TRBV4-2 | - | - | TGTGCCAGCAGCCAAGAAATAAACACCGGGGAGCTGTTTTTT | CASSQEINTGELFF
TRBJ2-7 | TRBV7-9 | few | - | TGTGCCAGCATGGGAGAATACGAGCAGTACTTC | CASMGEYEQYF
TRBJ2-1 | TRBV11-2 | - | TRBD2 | TGTGCCAGCAGCTCCGGACTAGCGGAAGTAGGCGAGCAGTTCTTC | CASSSGLAEVGEQFF
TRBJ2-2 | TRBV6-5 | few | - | TGTGCCAGCAGTTACTCGCCCGGCGGGAACACCGGGGAGCTGTTTTTT | CASSYSPGGNTGELFF
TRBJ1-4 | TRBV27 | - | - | TGTGCCAGCGGAAAGTTAGGGGAGGTCCTCGCAACTAATGAAAAACTGTTTTTT | CASGKLGEVLATNEKLFF
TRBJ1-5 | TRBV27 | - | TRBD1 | TGTGCCAGCAGCCCGGACAGGGGTTATCAGCCCCAGCATTTT | CASSPDRGYQPQHF
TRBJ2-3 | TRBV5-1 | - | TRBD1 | TGCGCCAGCAGCTTGGAACCAGGGGGCCGGGGAGATACGCAGTATTTT | CASSLEPGGRGDTQYF
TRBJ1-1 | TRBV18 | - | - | TGTGCCAGCTCACCAGGGCTGAACACTGAAGCTTTCTTT | CASSPGLNTEAFF
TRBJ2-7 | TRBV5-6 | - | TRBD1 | TGTGCCAGCAGCCGGGACAGGGGAAACTACGAGCAGTACTTC | CASSRDRGNYEQYF
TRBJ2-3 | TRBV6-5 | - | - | TGTGCCAGCAGTTTAGCTGGAGATACGCAGTATTTT | CASSLAGDTQYF
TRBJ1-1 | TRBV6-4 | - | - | TGTGCCAGCAGAGGGGCCTACAATGAAGCTTTCTTT | CASRGAYNEAFF
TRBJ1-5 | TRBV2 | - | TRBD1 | TGTGCCAGCAGCCCGAGGGGGCTAAGGCAGCCCCAGCATTTT | CASSPRGLRQPQHF
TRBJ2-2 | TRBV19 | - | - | TGTGCCAGTAGTATAGTGCGGTCCGGGGAGCTGTTTTTT | CASSIVRSGELFF
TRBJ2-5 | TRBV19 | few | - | TGTGCCAGTAGTCACGACTTGATCCAAGAGACCCAGTACTTC | CASSHDLIQETQYF
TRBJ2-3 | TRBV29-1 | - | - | TGCAGCGTGGCCCGGGTCACGGAGGCAGATACGCAGTATTTT | CSVARVTEADTQYF
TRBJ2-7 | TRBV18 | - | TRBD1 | TGTGCCAGCTCACCACCGGGACAGGGGACCAACGAGCAGTACTTC | CASSPPGQGTNEQYF
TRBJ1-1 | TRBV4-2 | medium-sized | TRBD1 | TGTGCCAGCAGCCAAGATGACAGGGCGGCTTTCTTT | CASSQDDRAAFF
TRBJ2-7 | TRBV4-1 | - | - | TGCGCCAGCAGCCAATTGACGGAGGACGGCGAGCAGTACTTC | CASSQLTEDGEQYF
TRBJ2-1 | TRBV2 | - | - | TGTGCCAGCAGTGGAACAGCCGACATGGAGCAGTTCTTC | CASSGTADMEQFF
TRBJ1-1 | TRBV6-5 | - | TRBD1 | TGTGCCAGCAGACCCGGGACAGACCTGACGGGGTTCTTT | CASRPGTDLTGFF
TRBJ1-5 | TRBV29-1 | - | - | TGCAGCGTCACCGGGTCTAGCAATCAGCCCCAGCATTTT | CSVTGSSNQPQHF
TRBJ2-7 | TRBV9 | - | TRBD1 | TGTGCCAGCAGCCCCCGGACAGGGCACTCCTACGAGCAGTACTTC | CASSPRTGHSYEQYF
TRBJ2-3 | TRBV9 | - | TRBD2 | TGTGCCAGCAGCGTAGGGCTAGCGGGAGTTGCAGATACGCAGTATTTT | CASSVGLAGVADTQYF
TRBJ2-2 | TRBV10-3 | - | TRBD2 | TGTGCCATCAGGGGGACTAGCGACTCCGGGGAGCTGTTTTTT | CAIRGTSDSGELFF
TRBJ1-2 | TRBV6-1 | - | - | TGTGCCAGCAGTGAAGCCGGGACAAGAGGCTACACCTTC | CASSEAGTRGYTF
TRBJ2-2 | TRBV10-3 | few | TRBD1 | TGTGCCATCAAGGGGGCGCTGAACACCGGGGAGCTGTTTTTT | CAIKGALNTGELFF
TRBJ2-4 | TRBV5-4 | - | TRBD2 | TGTGCCAGCAGCTTGGCGCGGGAGTCCCCCAAAAACATTCAGTACTTC | CASSLARESPKNIQYF
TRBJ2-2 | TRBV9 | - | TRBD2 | TGTGCCAGCAGCGTAGTTAGCGGGAGCGATGCCGGGGAGCTGTTTTTT | CASSVVSGSDAGELFF
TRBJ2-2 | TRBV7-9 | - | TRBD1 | TGTGCCAGCAGCTCGGGGACAGGAACTACCGGGGAGCTGTTTTTT | CASSSGTGTTGELFF